One and the same sample provided the 19 T cell receptor beta chains below, sequenced in a study of early T cells in non-severe SARS-CoV-2 infection. TCRdb used MiXCR to reprocess the 5' RACE reads, holding one entry per CDR3 protein. The data contain approximately 76,000 distinct CDR3 sequences, about 11% of them singletons. Material: whole blood. These receptors originate from an adult who was a healthcare worker with PCR-confirmed SARS-CoV-2 infection or an uninfected control (not recorded which).

This clonotype was seen a handful of times. V gene TRBV30 combines with J gene TRBJ1-1; D not certain. Per the germline V gene, CDR1 is GTSNPN and CDR2 is SVGIG (reference sequence). The ends were cut back, 0 bases at V and 3 bases at J, with 11 bases in the middle. The CDR3 has 14 amino acids. This chain's CDR3 is CAWSVSGSHTEAFF. CDR3 DNA sequence: TGTGCCTGGAGTGTTTCGGGATCGCACACTGAAGCTTTCTTT.

This rearrangement joins TRBV6-6 to TRBJ2-7; D is perhaps TRBD2 (5 bases). Germline CDR1 is MNHNY and CDR2 is SVGAGI (reference sequence). The CDR3 contains 15 residues. Deletions cut 6 bases from V and 3 bases from J, with 18 bases between. CDR3 nucleotides: TGTGCCAGCAGCCCTTTGGGGAGCGTCGGCTACGAGCAGTACTTC. Its translation: CASSPLGSVGYEQYF.

This clonotype was counted ten times or more. V and J are TRBV7-6 and TRBJ2-2; tentatively, D is TRBD1 or TRBD2 (5 bases each). The CDR3 loop spans 15 amino acids. V dropped 2 bases and J dropped 4 bases, with 11 bases sitting between them. Germline-derived CDR1 and CDR2 are SGHVS and FNYEAQ. The CDR3 loop is CASSLRPGSTGELFF. The CDR3 DNA reads TGTGCCAGCAGCTTAAGGCCAGGGAGCACCGGGGAGCTGTTTTTT.

This clonotype was detected many times. This chain uses TRBV10-2 with TRBJ1-2; 7 bases match TRBD1. With 6 bases clipped from V and 3 bases from J, the junction kept 7 bases outside the gene matches. CDR3 length equals 14 residues. Germline V gene sequence: CDR1 WSHSY, CDR2 SAAADI. The CDR3 loop reads CASSRNRGDYGYTF. CDR3 bases: TGCGCCAGCAGCCGAAACAGGGGAGACTATGGCTACACCTTC.

Ten or more counts support this clonotype. V and J are TRBV20-1 and TRBJ1-2; TRBD1 agrees at 8 bases. The germline CDR1 and CDR2 sequences are DFQATT and SNEGSKA (reference sequence). The CDR3 covers 12 residues. The ends lost 4 bases at V and 6 bases at J; junction bases unmatched: 4. The CDR3 protein is CSANKGQDGYTF. In DNA form, the CDR3 reads TGCAGTGCTAACAAGGGACAGGATGGCTACACCTTC.

This chain links TRBV12-3 or TRBV12-4 with TRBJ1-1; 8 positions agree with TRBD1. This CDR3 comprises 16 residues. V gave up 4 bases and J gave up 5 bases; unmatched junction bases: 12. DNA of the CDR3: TGTGCCAGCAGTTCATTGGACAGGGTTAAAGGAACTGAAGCTTTCTTT. It specifies CASSSLDRVKGTEAFF.

At least ten counts were recorded for this clonotype. The chain employs TRBV7-9 and TRBJ2-2; D is uncertain. This CDR3 comprises 15 residues. V lost 4 bases and J lost 0, with 9 bases in between. Germline-derived CDR1 and CDR2 are SEHNR and FQNEAQ (reference sequence). CDR3 DNA: TGTGCCAGCAGCTGGGCAGAAGCGAACACCGGGGAGCTGTTTTTT. Its translation is CASSWAEANTGELFF.

The chain recombines TRBV6-2 or TRBV6-3 with TRBJ2-3; D is perhaps TRBD1 (6 bases). This CDR3 is built from 12 residues. CDR1 is MNHEY and CDR2 is SVGEGT in the germline V gene. V lost 11 bases and J lost 0, with 9 bases in between. CDR3 in amino acids: CAGGQSTDTQYF. DNA of the CDR3: TGTGCCGGCGGACAGAGCACAGATACGCAGTATTTT.

This clonotype came up a few times. The rearrangement links TRBV29-1 to TRBJ2-1; TRBD1 aligns across 9 bases. This CDR3 contains 12 residues. Trimming at V came to 3 bases and at J to 9 bases, leaving 3 bases not matched to a gene. The germline V gene has CDR1 SQVTM and CDR2 ANQGSEA. CDR3 nucleotides: TGCAGCGTTGAGGGACAGGGCGGTGAGCAGTTCTTC. It encodes CSVEGQGGEQFF.

V usage is TRBV7-6 and J usage is TRBJ1-3; a possible D gene is TRBD1 (6 bases). Germline CDR1 and CDR2: SGHVS and FNYEAQ. V lost 1 base and J lost 4, with 14 bases in between. The CDR3 is 16 amino acids. The CDR3 DNA reads TGTGCCAGCAGCTTAGAGCCGGGGGCTTACGGAAACACCATATATTTT. Its protein product is CASSLEPGAYGNTIYF.

Many counts were recorded for this clonotype. V is TRBV6-5 and J is TRBJ2-1; 16 nucleotides agree with TRBD2. Germline V gene data show CDR1 as MNHEY and CDR2 as SVGAGI. With V trimmed by 2 bases and J by 9 bases, 13 bases remained unmatched. The CDR3 has 19 residues. CDR3 coding DNA: TGTGCCAGCAGTTACCGAACGTCCGGGACTAGCGGGGGGGCCGCTGAGCAGTTCTTC. It encodes CASSYRTSGTSGGAAEQFF.

This clonotype was counted at least ten times. The chain is built from TRBV5-1 and TRBJ2-1, with 7 bases aligning to TRBD1. Losses at the gene ends were 0 bases for V and 8 bases for J; bases not matched to a gene: 8. The CDR3 is 15 residues long. Germline CDR1 is SGHRS and CDR2 is YFSETQ. This CDR3 reads CASSLDGDRVDEQFF. CDR3 bases: TGCGCCAGCAGCTTGGATGGGGACAGAGTCGATGAGCAGTTCTTC.

This clonotype was detected only a few times. The chain is built from TRBV3-1 and TRBJ2-3, with D possibly TRBD2 on 6 matching bases. The germline V gene has CDR1 LGHDT and CDR2 YNNKEL (reference sequence). The CDR3 runs to 15 residues. Trimming removed 1 base at V and 5 bases at J, with 13 bases between. CDR3 nucleotides: TGTGCCAGCAGCCAAGTGGGGACTCTCGGAGATACGCAGTATTTT. Translating it yields CASSQVGTLGDTQYF.

Of note for this clonotype: This may arise from a read error, as a much more abundant clone is one base away. The chain combines TRBV4-2 with TRBJ1-1, with 8 positions matching TRBD1. Germline loops: CDR1 LGHNA, CDR2 YNFKEQ. This CDR3 is built from 15 residues. The CDR3 spells CSSSQPDRENTEAFF. In nucleotides, the CDR3 is TGTTCCAGCAGCCAACCGGACAGGGAGAACACTGAAGCTTTCTTT.

This clonotype showed up many times. This chain connects TRBV29-1 to TRBJ2-2; possibly TRBD2 for D (5 bases). Germline values: CDR1 SQVTM, CDR2 ANQGSEA. This CDR3 has 14 residues. Between the trimmed V and J ends, which lost 3 bases and 0 bases, there was a span of 8 bases. CDR3 protein: CSVEATTNTGELFF. The CDR3 nucleotides are TGCAGCGTTGAGGCGACTACGAACACCGGGGAGCTGTTTTTT.

This clonotype was observed a handful of times. The rearrangement links TRBV20-1 to TRBJ2-1; 10 bases are a match to TRBD2. Germline trimming cut 3 bases from V and 7 bases from J; bases unmatched to any gene: 9. The length of the CDR3 is 15 residues. Germline loops: CDR1 DFQATT, CDR2 SNEGSKA (reference sequence). The CDR3 DNA is TGCAGTGCTAGTGAAGCGGGGGGGCTCGGTAATGAGCAGTTCTTC. Its protein is CSASEAGGLGNEQFF.

This clonotype has ten or more counts. The CDR3 sequence: CASSLIQGAGEQYF. The CDR3 DNA reads as TGTGCCAGCAGCTTAATTCAGGGTGCAGGCGAGCAGTACTTC. This sequence joins TRBV11-1 and TRBJ2-7, with a possible D match to TRBD1 (5 bases). This CDR3 comprises 14 residues. Trimming stripped 2 bases from V and 6 bases from J, with 14 bases between. Germline CDR1 and CDR2: SGHAT and FQDESV (reference sequence).

As regards this clonotype: This is likely a read error, given that the CDR3 carries no conserved phenylalanine or tryptophan at its end. The rearrangement joins TRBV13 to TRBJ2-3; D unclear. The CDR3 covers 16 residues. V gave up 0 bases and J gave up 0 bases, with 10 bases separating them. Germline values: CDR1 PRHDT, CDR2 FYEKMQ (reference sequence). CDR3 DNA sequence: TGTGCCAGCAGCTTAGGGGACGTGACTAGCACAGATACGCAGTATTAT. Translation: CASSLGDVTSTDTQYY.

This clonotype has ten or more counts. The genes are TRBV7-9 and TRBJ1-5; no clear D gene. This CDR3 has 16 amino acids. V was shortened by 5 bases and J by 3 bases, with 17 bases between the two germline ends. The germline V gene has CDR1 SEHNR and CDR2 FQNEAQ (reference sequence). CDR3 sequence reads: CASSTGDRSINQPQHF. In nucleotides, the CDR3 is TGTGCCAGCAGCACCGGGGATAGAAGTATCAATCAGCCCCAGCATTTT.